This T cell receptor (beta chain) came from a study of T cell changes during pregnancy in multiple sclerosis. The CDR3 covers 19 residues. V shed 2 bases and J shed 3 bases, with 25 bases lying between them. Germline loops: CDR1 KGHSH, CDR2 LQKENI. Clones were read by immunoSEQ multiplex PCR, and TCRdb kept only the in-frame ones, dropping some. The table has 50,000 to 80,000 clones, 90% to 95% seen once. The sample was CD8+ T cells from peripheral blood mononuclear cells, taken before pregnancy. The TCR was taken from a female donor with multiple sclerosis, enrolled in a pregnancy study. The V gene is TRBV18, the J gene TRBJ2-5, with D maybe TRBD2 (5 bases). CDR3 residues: CASSPMYSGGVLGEETQYF. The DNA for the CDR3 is TGTGCCAGCTCACCAATGTACTCCGGCGGAGTCCTGGGAGAAGAGACCCAGTACTTC.